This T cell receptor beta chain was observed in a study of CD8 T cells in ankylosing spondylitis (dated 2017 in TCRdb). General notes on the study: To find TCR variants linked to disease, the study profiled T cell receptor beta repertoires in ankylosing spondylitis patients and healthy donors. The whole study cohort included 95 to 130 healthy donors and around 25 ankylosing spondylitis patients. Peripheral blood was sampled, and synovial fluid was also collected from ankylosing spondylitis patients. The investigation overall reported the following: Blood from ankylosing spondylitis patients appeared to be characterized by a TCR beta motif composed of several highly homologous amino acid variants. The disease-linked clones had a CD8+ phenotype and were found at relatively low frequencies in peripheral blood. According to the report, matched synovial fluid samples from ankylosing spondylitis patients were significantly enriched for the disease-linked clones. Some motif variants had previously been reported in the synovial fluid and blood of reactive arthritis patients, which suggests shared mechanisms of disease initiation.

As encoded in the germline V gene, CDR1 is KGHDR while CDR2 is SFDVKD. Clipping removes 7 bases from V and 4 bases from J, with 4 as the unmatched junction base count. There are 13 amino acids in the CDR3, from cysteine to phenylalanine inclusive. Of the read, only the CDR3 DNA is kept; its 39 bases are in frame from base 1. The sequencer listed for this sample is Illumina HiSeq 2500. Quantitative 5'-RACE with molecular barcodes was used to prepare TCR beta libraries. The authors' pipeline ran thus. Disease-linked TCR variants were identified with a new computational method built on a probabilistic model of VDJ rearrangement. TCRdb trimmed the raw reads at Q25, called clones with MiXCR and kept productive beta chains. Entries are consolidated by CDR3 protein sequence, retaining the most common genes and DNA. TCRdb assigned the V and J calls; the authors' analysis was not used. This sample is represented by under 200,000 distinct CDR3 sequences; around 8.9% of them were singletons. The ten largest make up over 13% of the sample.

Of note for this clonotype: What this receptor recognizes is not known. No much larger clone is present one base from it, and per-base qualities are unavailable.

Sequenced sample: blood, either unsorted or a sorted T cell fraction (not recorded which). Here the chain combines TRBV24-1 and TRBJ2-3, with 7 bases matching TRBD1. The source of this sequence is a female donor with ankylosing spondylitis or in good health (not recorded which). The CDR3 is CATRAQGADTQYF. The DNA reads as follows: TGTGCCACCAGGGCCCAGGGGGCAGATACGCAGTATTTT.